A single T cell receptor beta chain is shown here with its context. Individuals drawn from about two dozen US areas were about 18 to 95 years old. Participants' reported clinical history set cohort assignment. The CDR3 runs to 16 residues. The germline V gene has CDR1 MDHEN and CDR2 SYDVKM. The J segment lost 0 bases and the V segment lost 5 bases, leaving 9 bases of the junction unmatched. This entry is derived from a study of blood T cell repertoires in COVID-19. Using immunoSEQ multiplex PCR, the repertoire was profiled, and TCRdb retains in-frame clones only, with some absent. Among fewer than 350,000 clones listed, 88% were seen once.

The chain carries TRBV28 and TRBJ1-1, with 7 nucleotides matching TRBD1. Sequenced sample: PBMCs or T cells enriched from blood (not recorded which). The sequence derives from a woman in her 30s who had been exposed to COVID-19. The CDR3 region is CASSPHMGQLNTEAFF. CDR3 sequence (DNA): TGTGCCAGCAGTCCACACATGGGACAGCTGAACACTGAAGCTTTCTTT.